Below are 23 T cell receptor beta chains sequenced from a single sample in a study of blood T cells in healthy people across ages. With a J-beta primer mix and a sample-barcoded 5' primer, a second PCR ran roughly 6 to 11 cycles. TCRdb reprocessed the 5' RACE reads with MiXCR, giving one entry per CDR3 protein. The table records 1,300,000 or so distinct CDR3 sequences, approximately 59% of them present only once. The sample was blood. These receptors were taken from a man younger than 35 in good health.

The CDR3 here is CSARMVTSYEQYF. The CDR3 nucleotides are TGCAGTGCTAGAATGGTGACTTCCTACGAGCAGTACTTC. The J gene is TRBJ2-7, the V gene TRBV20-1; D not resolved. Per the germline V gene, CDR1 is DFQATT and CDR2 is SNEGSKA (reference sequence). The ends were cut back, 2 bases at V and 1 base at J, with 9 bases in the middle. This CDR3 is built from 13 residues.

This clonotype has just a few counts. The chain recombines TRBV25-1 with TRBJ2-1; D is possibly TRBD1 (5 bases). This CDR3 contains 15 residues. V lost 1 base and J lost 5, with 12 bases in between. Per the germline V gene, CDR1 is MGHDK and CDR2 is SYGVNS. The CDR3 DNA reads as TGTGCCAGCAGTGAATTAAAGGGGTTCAACAATGAGCAGTTCTTC. This gives the protein CASSELKGFNNEQFF.

This chain uses TRBV20-1 with TRBJ2-3; the match to TRBD2 covers 8 bases. J gave up 1 base and V 5 bases, and 5 bases lay outside the gene matches. CDR1 and CDR2 (germline): DFQATT, SNEGSKA (reference sequence). This CDR3 contains 14 residues. The CDR3 sequence: CSASTAGGTDTQYF. CDR3 DNA: TGCAGTGCTTCTACAGCGGGAGGCACAGATACGCAGTATTTT.

There are a few counts of this clonotype. V usage is TRBV6-2 or TRBV6-3 and J usage is TRBJ2-1; 8 bases map to TRBD2. CDR3 length: 12 residues. Looked up from germline, CDR1 is MNHEY and CDR2 is SVGEGT. With 5 bases clipped from V and 10 bases from J, the junction kept 4 bases outside the gene matches. Here the CDR3 DNA reads TGTGCCAGCAGTCGGGGGGGCGGAGAGCAGTTCTTC. Encoded protein: CASSRGGGEQFF.

This clonotype was detected a few times. The V gene is TRBV20-1, the J gene TRBJ2-5; 9 positions agree with TRBD1. With 6 bases clipped from V and 4 bases from J, the junction kept 18 bases outside the gene matches. The V gene's germline CDR1 is DFQATT and CDR2 SNEGSKA (reference sequence). The CDR3 is 17 residues long. The CDR3 region has the DNA TGCAGTGCCCGAAAAGCTACAGGGGGCGCCTGGGGAGAGACCCAGTACTTC. Its translation: CSARKATGGAWGETQYF.

This chain connects TRBV20-1 to TRBJ2-7; 8 bases line up with TRBD1. V gave up 4 bases and J gave up 3 bases; unmatched junction bases: 2. Germline-derived CDR1 and CDR2 are DFQATT and SNEGSKA (reference sequence). This CDR3 spans 12 amino acids. CDR3 nucleotides: TGCAGTGCTATTACAGGGGGCTACGAGCAGTACTTC. Its protein product is CSAITGGYEQYF.

The chain is built from TRBV20-1 and TRBJ1-2; D is uncertain. The CDR3 is made up of 12 amino acids. V was pared by 2 bases and J by 4 bases, with 8 bases between. Germline V gives CDR1 DFQATT, CDR2 SNEGSKA (reference sequence). The CDR3 loop reads CSARTSAYGYTF. The CDR3 nucleotides are TGCAGTGCTAGAACTTCAGCCTATGGCTACACCTTC.

The chain carries TRBV4-3 and TRBJ1-1; 8 bases fit TRBD1. Germline V gene data show CDR1 as LGHNA and CDR2 as YSLEER. The length of the CDR3 is 18 residues. V trimming: 1 base; J trimming: 5 bases; junction bases outside the gene matches: 15. The CDR3 DNA is TGCGCCAGCAGCCAAGCCCGTAGAGACAGGGGAAGGAGGACTGAAGCTTTCTTT. This gives the protein CASSQARRDRGRRTEAFF.

J is TRBJ2-5 and V is TRBV20-1, with 9 bases lining up with TRBD1. Judging by the DNA end, TRBJ2-7 fits better; the J call may be wrong. The CDR3 has 12 amino acids. The germline gives CDR1 DFQATT, CDR2 SNEGSKA (reference sequence). The CDR3 DNA reads TGCGGTACACGACAGGGGGACGGCGAGCAGTACTTC. The encoded protein is CGTRQGDGEQYF.

The chain has TRBV9 and TRBJ2-6; D call uncertain. CDR3 length equals 14 residues. CDR1 is SGDLS, CDR2 YYNGEE, per germline. Between the trimmed V and J ends, which lost 5 bases and 4 bases, there was a span of 10 bases. This CDR3 reads CASSANPGANVLTF. CDR3 bases: TGTGCCAGCAGTGCGAACCCGGGGGCCAACGTCCTGACTTTC.

This chain links TRBV12-3 or TRBV12-4 with TRBJ1-1; D ambiguous. The length of the CDR3 is 15 residues. Trimming removed 3 bases from V and 6 bases from J, with 17 bases in between. The CDR3 here is CASSFGGPGGSEAFF. DNA for the CDR3: TGTGCCAGCAGTTTCGGCGGTCCAGGAGGATCTGAAGCTTTCTTT.

This clonotype was observed a handful of times. This chain joins TRBV6-1 and TRBJ1-2; TRBD1 agrees at 7 bases. The trim removed 6 bases at V and 2 bases at J, leaving 21 bases unmatched. CDR3 length: 19 amino acids. CDR1 is MNHNS, CDR2 SASEGT, per germline. CDR3 sequence reads: CASRERQGQSRIRNYGYTF. The CDR3, as DNA: TGTGCCAGCAGAGAACGACAGGGTCAGTCTCGAATACGAAACTATGGCTACACCTTC.

The chain uses TRBV29-1 and TRBJ2-5; D is perhaps TRBD1 or TRBD2 (5 bases each). Germline CDR1 is SQVTM and CDR2 is ANQGSEA. The CDR3 spans 13 residues. Deletions cut 7 bases from V and 3 bases from J, with 15 bases between. The CDR3, as DNA: TGCAGCGCCCTGAATCTGGGGGAAGAGACCCAGTACTTC. Amino acids: CSALNLGEETQYF. Combining the CDR3 with reference TRBV29-1 and TRBJ2-5 gives the whole variable domain SAVISQKPSRDICQRGTSLTIQCQVDSQVTMMFWYRQQPGQSLTLIATANQGSEATYESGFVIDKFPISRPNLTFSTLTVSNMSPEDSSIYLCSALNLGEETQYFGPGTRLLVL.

The chain couples TRBV28 to TRBJ2-7; D gene ambiguous. The CDR3 covers 16 residues. The V end was cut by 5 bases, the J end by 4 bases, with 21 bases between. From germline, CDR1 is MDHEN and CDR2 SYDVKM. The CDR3 sequence: CASSPNSRDAWYEQYF. The CDR3 DNA reads as TGTGCCAGCAGTCCTAACTCTAGAGATGCGTGGTACGAGCAGTACTTC.

The chain links TRBV7-6 to TRBJ2-5, with D possibly being TRBD1 (6 bases). Deletions cut 4 bases from V and 7 bases from J, with 19 bases between. CDR1 is SGHVS and CDR2 is FNYEAQ in the germline V gene. This CDR3 spans 15 amino acids. CDR3 DNA: TGTGCCAGCAGCTCCACACAGGGAGCCCCAGGGACCCAGTACTTC. This translates into CASSSTQGAPGTQYF.

The genes are TRBV6-5 and TRBJ1-6; 10 nucleotides agree with TRBD1. V lost 2 bases to trimming and J lost 8 bases; unmatched junction nucleotides: 6. Germline V CDR1 and CDR2: MNHEY, SVGAGI. CDR3 size: 16 residues. The CDR3 region has the DNA TGTGCCAGCAGTTACGAGACAGGGGGCCCGGATTCACCCCTCCACTTT. This sequence encodes CASSYETGGPDSPLHF.

With regard to this clonotype: Germline and junction disagree at one end, which may indicate a read error. CDR3 sequence reads: CSTRLIGAYVQYF. The CDR3 nucleotides read TGCAGTACCCGACTGATAGGAGCCTACGTGCAGTACTTC. This sequence joins TRBV20-1 and TRBJ2-7; D not certain. The CDR3 spans 13 residues. Germline CDR1 and CDR2: DFQATT and SNEGSKA (reference sequence).

This clonotype was picked up a small number of times. The J gene is TRBJ2-1, the V gene TRBV5-1; the D gene is possibly TRBD1 (5 bases). V was trimmed by 2 bases and J by 5 bases, leaving 8 bases between them. Germline CDR1 and CDR2: SGHRS and YFSETQ. This CDR3 has 13 amino acids. The CDR3 loop is CASSFRVDNEQFF. Here the CDR3 DNA reads TGCGCCAGCAGCTTCAGGGTGGACAATGAGCAGTTCTTC.

This chain uses TRBV4-1 with TRBJ2-2, with no clear D. V shed 6 bases and J shed 7 bases, with 12 bases lying between them. CDR1 MGHRA and CDR2 YSYEKL come from the germline V gene. This CDR3 comprises 13 residues. CDR3 amino acids: CASSARLVGELFF. As DNA, the CDR3 is TGCGCCAGCAGTGCGAGACTGGTCGGGGAGCTGTTTTTT.

In regard to this clonotype: This clone may be a read error of a much larger clone one base away. The J gene is TRBJ2-4, the V gene TRBV12-3 or TRBV12-4; 7 nucleotides align to TRBD2. There are 11 residues in the CDR3. The CDR3 DNA sequence: TGTACCAGCAGTTGGGGAGGGGAGCAGTACTTC. Protein sequence: CTSSWGGEQYF.

The rearrangement uses TRBV6-2 or TRBV6-3 and TRBJ2-7; tentatively, D is TRBD1 (5 bases). Germline CDR1 MNHEY, CDR2 SVGEGT. CDR3 size: 12 residues. V was shortened by 6 bases and J by 3 bases, with 9 bases between the two germline ends. CDR3 loop: CASRDDSYEQYF. The CDR3 DNA sequence: TGTGCCAGCAGAGACGACAGCTACGAGCAGTACTTC.

This clonotype was found once. The chain carries TRBV4-1 and TRBJ1-2; TRBD1 matches at 10 bases. V dropped 2 bases and J dropped 11; count of bases not matched to a gene: 8. The CDR3 length is 14 residues. Germline CDR1 MGHRA, CDR2 YSYEKL. The CDR3: CASSQQGDRGGYTF. The CDR3, as DNA: TGCGCCAGCAGCCAACAGGGGGACAGGGGCGGTTACACCTTC.

The chain carries TRBV13 and TRBJ2-5, with D perhaps matching TRBD1 (6 bases). Germline V lookup: CDR1 PRHDT, CDR2 FYEKMQ (reference sequence). V lost 5 bases and J 4 bases, leaving 20 bases between the germline ends. The CDR3 length is 16 residues. The CDR3 DNA reads as TGTGCCAGCAGCCTCAAACAGGGAAGTCCACGAGAGACCCAGTACTTC. Amino acid sequence: CASSLKQGSPRETQYF.